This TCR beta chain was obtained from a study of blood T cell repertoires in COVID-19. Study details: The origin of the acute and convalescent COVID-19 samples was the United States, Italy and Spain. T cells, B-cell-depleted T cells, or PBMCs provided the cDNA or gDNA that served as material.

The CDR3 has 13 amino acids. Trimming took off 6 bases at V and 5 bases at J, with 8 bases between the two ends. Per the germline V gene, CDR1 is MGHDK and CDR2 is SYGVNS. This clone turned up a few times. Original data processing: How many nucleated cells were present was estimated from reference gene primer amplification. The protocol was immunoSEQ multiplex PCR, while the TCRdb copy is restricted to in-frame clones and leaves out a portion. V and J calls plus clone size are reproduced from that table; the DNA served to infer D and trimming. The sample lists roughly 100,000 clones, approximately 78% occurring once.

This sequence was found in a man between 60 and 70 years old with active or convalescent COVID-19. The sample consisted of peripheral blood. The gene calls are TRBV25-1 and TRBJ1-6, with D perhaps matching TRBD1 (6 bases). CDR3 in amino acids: CASRGGHNSPLHF. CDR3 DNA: TGTGCCAGCAGGGGGGGGCATAATTCACCCCTCCACTTT.